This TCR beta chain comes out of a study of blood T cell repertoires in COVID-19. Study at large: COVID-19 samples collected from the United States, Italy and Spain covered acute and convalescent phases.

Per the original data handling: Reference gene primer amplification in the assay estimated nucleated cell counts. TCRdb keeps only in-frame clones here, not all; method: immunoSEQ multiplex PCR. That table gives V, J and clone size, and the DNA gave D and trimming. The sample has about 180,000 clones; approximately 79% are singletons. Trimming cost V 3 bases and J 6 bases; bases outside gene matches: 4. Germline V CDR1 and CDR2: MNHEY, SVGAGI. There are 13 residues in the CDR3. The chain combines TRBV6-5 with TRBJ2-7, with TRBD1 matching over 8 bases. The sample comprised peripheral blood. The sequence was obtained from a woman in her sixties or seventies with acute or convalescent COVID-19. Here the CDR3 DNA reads TGTGCCAGCAGTTATGGACAGGGCACCGAGCAGTACTTC. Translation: CASSYGQGTEQYF.